The present T cell receptor beta chain was sequenced within a study of cytomegalovirus exposure and HLA in healthy donors. Study context: Inside one of the first data releases sat about 85 million unique TCRs taken from HLA-typed donors.

Study results and caveats: CMV antigen specificity of a few CMV-associated chains was confirmed in vitro.

This clone was seen a handful of times. The target antigen is unknown. The PCR employed 60 Vbeta primers together with 13 Jbeta primers. The table came from immunoSEQ multiplex PCR; TCRdb's copy has only in-frame clones and leaves some out. The data hold under 130,000 clones, with 60% to 75% observed a single time. The CDR3 has 13 amino acids. V dropped 7 bases and J dropped 0 bases, with 9 bases sitting between them. From germline, CDR1 is MNHEY and CDR2 SVGAGI. V usage is TRBV6-5 and J usage is TRBJ1-1, with unresolved D. Sequencing was carried out using PBMCs. The receptor's source is a man aged 35 to 55 in good health and CMV-seropositive. Here the CDR3 DNA reads TGTGCCAGCACTCGGGGTCTGAACACTGAAGCTTTCTTT. It is translated as CASTRGLNTEAFF.